This T cell receptor beta chain is drawn from a study of T-cell memory formation after mild COVID-19 (dated by TCRdb to about 2021). Regarding the research as a whole: TCR sequence clusters from the two donors were largely donor specific. Two young, previously healthy adult volunteers made up the cohort, one male and one female. In two donors, T-cell clones that expanded and contracted after mild COVID-19 were followed by sequencing TCRalpha and TCRbeta repertoires longitudinally. The full study reports these points: The study covered only a couple of mild cases, and larger cohorts including severe cases with pre-infection samples were considered necessary. Contracting CD4+ clones were found mainly in CM and EM memory subsets, while CD8+ clones were enriched in EMRA. Some responding clones were detected in pre-infection memory, which suggested that pre-existing cross-reactive memory T cells had joined the SARS-CoV-2 response. SARS-CoV-2 specificity was not confirmed for the second-wave clones peaking on day 37. Clones contracting from day 15 to 85 had balanced CD4/CD8 phenotypes, while a second wave expanding from day 15 to 37 was biased towards CD4+.

V and J lose 3 bases and 5 bases, and a span of 22 bases separates them. Spanning cysteine to phenylalanine, the CDR3 consists of 17 amino acids. The sequence is cut down to CDR3 DNA, 51 bases in frame from base 1. The CDR1 and CDR2 encoded by the germline V gene are SGHDT and YYEEEE. About this clonotype itself: Its binding antigen is unknown. Base qualities were left out, and no much larger clone turns up one base away.

Sequencer: Illumina NovaSeq 6000. TCRalpha and TCRbeta cDNA libraries were built by 5'RACE with constant-segment primers, adding sample barcodes and unique molecular identifiers. Trizol reagent was used to extract RNA from every sample. The libraries were amplified in two PCR steps, and the second step added a second sample barcode and Illumina TruSeq adapters. Sequencing of the libraries was done on an Illumina NovaSeq, producing 2 x 150 bp paired-end reads. The original pipeline was this. Reads were demultiplexed and collapsed into UMI-guided consensus sequences with migec v1.2.7. Using mixcr v2.1.11, the UMI consensuses were aligned to TRA and TRB V and J templates and assembled into clonotypes. Clonotypes were classified as expanded or contracted when called significant by both edgeR and NoisET, with noise models trained on biological replicates. For edgeR calls, the cutoffs were a false discovery rate-adjusted p below 0.01 and a log2 fold-change threshold of 1. As an exploratory analysis of dynamics, max-normalized trajectories of the 1000 most abundant clonotypes were examined by PCA with hierarchical clustering. Separately sequenced CD4+ and CD8+ repertoires were used to assign a CD4 or CD8 phenotype to each responding clone. Starting from the raw public reads, TCRdb applied fastp trimming at Q25, assembled clones with MiXCR and retained in-frame beta chains. For every CDR3 protein sequence, its rows merge into one entry that carries the most common genes and DNA. Here the V and J calls rest on TCRdb's processing, not on the authors' analysis. The sample includes about 190,000 distinct CDR3 sequences, with around 20% observed a single time. The ten largest make up 2.4% of the sample.

PBMCs were isolated by Ficoll-Paque density gradient centrifugation. The TCR was taken from an adult woman who had mild COVID-19 (a few samples of this study predate the infection). The sample titles of this study are shuffled in the database, so cell type and time point are left out; the donor was told from shared clones. The chain is encoded by TRBV5-6 joined to TRBJ2-3; TRBD1 might be the D gene, on 6 matching bases. Sequenced: PBMCs or a T cell subset sorted from them (not recorded which). The DNA sequence is TGTGCCAGCAGCTCCAGGACAGAAACCCTTCGGGGAGATACGCAGTATTTT. It encodes CASSSRTETLRGDTQYF. When the CDR3 is completed using the reference TRBV5-6 and TRBJ2-3 genes on either side, the full variable domain is DAGVTQSPTHLIKTRGQQVTLRCSPKSGHDTVSWYQQALGQGPQFIFQYYEEEERQRGNFPDRFSGHQFPNYSSELNVNALLLGDSALYLCASSSRTETLRGDTQYFGPGTRLTVL.